These T cell receptor beta chains were read from a single sample in a study of blood T cell repertoires in COVID-19. Sequencing used immunoSEQ multiplex PCR; TCRdb keeps in-frame clones, though not all of them. The sample has 55,000 to 80,000 clones, approximately 82% seen once. The sequencing input was peripheral blood. These TCRs come from a human donor in a cohort sampled during active COVID-19. The CDR3 runs from the conserved cysteine through the conserved F or W. A D gene is named only where the DNA matches it firmly. Expanded clones are given a class, and other clones once, few, many or no size at all.

v_gene	abundance	j_gene	d_gene	CDR3aa	CDR3nt
TRBV30	few	TRBJ1-1	NA	CAWSTGRLMYTEAFF	TGTGCCTGGAGTACAGGGCGGTTGATGTACACTGAAGCTTTCTTT
TRBV10-3	NA	TRBJ1-1	NA	CAIKTSGTEAFF	TGTGCCATCAAGACAAGTGGCACTGAAGCTTTCTTT
TRBV6-5	NA	TRBJ1-2	TRBD1	CASSLRGWGGYTF	TGTGCCAGCAGTCTCAGGGGGTGGGGTGGCTACACCTTC
TRBV10-3	NA	TRBJ1-1	NA	CAISEGTLNTEAFF	TGTGCCATCAGTGAAGGGACACTGAACACTGAAGCTTTCTTT
TRBV5-1	NA	TRBJ2-7	TRBD2	CASSGGVAGGEQYF	TGCGCCAGCAGCGGTGGGGTAGCGGGAGGCGAGCAGTACTTC
TRBV7-9	NA	TRBJ2-5	NA	CASTSQRETQYF	TGTGCCAGCACCTCCCAACGGGAGACCCAGTACTTC
TRBV18	NA	TRBJ1-1	TRBD1	CASSPQQGDTNTEAFF	TGTGCCAGCTCACCCCAACAGGGGGATACGAACACTGAAGCTTTCTTT
TRBV7-3	once	TRBJ2-7	TRBD2	CASSMPSGGIAYEQYF	TGTGCCAGCAGCATGCCTAGCGGGGGAATCGCCTACGAGCAGTACTTC
TRBV27	NA	TRBJ2-1	TRBD2	CASSLRGHPGLAEYNEQFF	TGTGCCAGCAGTTTGAGGGGACACCCGGGACTAGCGGAATACAATGAGCAGTTCTTC
TRBV6-6	many	TRBJ2-1	NA	CATQFRQGYNEQFF	TGTGCCACCCAGTTTAGGCAGGGGTACAATGAGCAGTTCTTC
TRBV5-4	once	TRBJ2-2	TRBD1	CASSSATGAGTGELFF	TGTGCCAGCAGCTCCGCGACAGGGGCAGGAACCGGGGAGCTGTTTTTT
TRBV5-1	NA	TRBJ1-4	NA	CASGEQGPNEKLFF	TGCGCCAGCGGCGAGCAGGGCCCGAATGAAAAACTGTTTTTT
TRBV5-1	NA	TRBJ2-1	TRBD2	CASFRGLAGGPGNEQFF	TGCGCCAGTTTTAGGGGACTAGCGGGAGGGCCGGGGAATGAGCAGTTCTTC
TRBV12-5	NA	TRBJ1-6	TRBD1	CASGLEGANSPLHF	TGTGCTAGTGGTTTAGAGGGGGCGAATTCACCCCTCCACTTT
TRBV5-1	NA	TRBJ2-5	NA	CASSLGLVLLEETQYF	TGCGCCAGCAGCTTGGGACTAGTATTACTCGAAGAGACCCAGTACTTC
TRBV7-8	NA	TRBJ1-1	NA	CASSLSGSTEAFF	TGTGCCAGCAGCTTAAGCGGAAGCACTGAAGCTTTCTTT
TRBV14	NA	TRBJ1-4	NA	CASSQEGRGLFF	TGTGCCAGCAGCCAAGAAGGGCGGGGACTGTTTTTT
TRBV3-1/TRBV3-2	NA	TRBJ2-1	TRBD2	CASSAHVAGGLNEQFF	TGTGCCAGCAGCGCCCATGTCGCGGGGGGGCTCAATGAGCAGTTCTTC
TRBV19	medium-sized	TRBJ2-2	NA	CATKQGSAGELFF	TGTGCCACCAAGCAGGGATCGGCCGGGGAGCTGTTTTTT
TRBV4-2	NA	TRBJ1-5	NA	CASSQDLGQPQHF	TGTGCCAGCAGCCAAGATCTAGGTCAGCCCCAGCATTTT
TRBV27	NA	TRBJ2-7	NA	CASSLQGRLYEQYF	TGTGCCAGCAGTTTACAGGGTCGCCTATACGAGCAGTACTTC
TRBV5-1	NA	TRBJ2-7	TRBD2	CASSWGGPWNEQYF	TGCGCCAGCAGCTGGGGGGGACCGTGGAACGAGCAGTACTTC
TRBV25-1	NA	TRBJ2-1	NA	CASRPGISSSYNEQFF	TGTGCCAGCAGACCAGGGATTTCAAGCTCCTACAATGAGCAGTTCTTC
TRBV7-9	NA	TRBJ1-1	NA	CASSPRFLRAFF	TGTGCCAGCAGCCCACGTTTCCTGCGGGCTTTCTTT
TRBV5-1	NA	TRBJ2-1	NA	CASSLGQVYNEQFF	TGCGCCAGCAGCTTGGGGCAGGTCTACAATGAGCAGTTCTTC
TRBV6-4	NA	TRBJ2-3	TRBD2	CASSDSSGGETDTQYF	TGTGCCAGCAGTGACTCGAGTGGGGGGGAGACAGATACGCAGTATTTT
TRBV18	NA	TRBJ2-1	TRBD1	CASSPGTGAYNEQFF	TGTGCCAGCTCACCAGGGACAGGGGCCTACAATGAGCAGTTCTTC
TRBV2	NA	TRBJ2-6	NA	CASVGDSGANVLTF	TGTGCCAGCGTCGGGGACTCTGGGGCCAACGTCCTGACTTTC
TRBV5-1	NA	TRBJ1-6	TRBD1	CASSLRTGVDSPLHF	TGCGCCAGCAGCTTGCGGACAGGGGTAGATTCACCCCTCCACTTT
TRBV30	NA	TRBJ2-3	NA	CAWSMTGSSDTQYF	TGTGCCTGGAGTATGACTGGGAGTTCAGATACGCAGTATTTT
TRBV5-4	NA	TRBJ2-3	NA	CASSLTLTVGGSVDTQYF	TGTGCCAGCAGCTTGACGCTAACCGTTGGAGGCTCCGTAGATACGCAGTATTTT
TRBV2	few	TRBJ2-7	NA	CASSSSPMNYEQYF	TGTGCCAGCAGTTCGAGTCCTATGAACTACGAGCAGTACTTC
TRBV7-9	NA	TRBJ2-5	TRBD2	CASSLSGLAATQYF	TGTGCCAGCAGCTTATCAGGACTAGCGGCGACCCAGTACTTC
TRBV7-3	few	TRBJ2-1	TRBD1	CASSLTGGADNEQFF	TGTGCCAGCAGCTTAACAGGGGGCGCCGACAATGAGCAGTTCTTC
TRBV7-9	NA	TRBJ2-7	TRBD1	CASSMGQKLSYEQYF	TGTGCCAGCAGCATGGGACAGAAACTCTCCTACGAGCAGTACTTC
TRBV4-2	NA	TRBJ2-2	TRBD2	CASSHTGLAYNGELFF	TGTGCCAGCAGCCACACGGGACTAGCGTACAACGGGGAGCTGTTTTTT
TRBV6-4	NA	TRBJ2-7	TRBD1	CASRIHRDRDSYEQYF	TGTGCCAGCAGAATACACCGGGACAGGGACTCCTACGAGCAGTACTTC